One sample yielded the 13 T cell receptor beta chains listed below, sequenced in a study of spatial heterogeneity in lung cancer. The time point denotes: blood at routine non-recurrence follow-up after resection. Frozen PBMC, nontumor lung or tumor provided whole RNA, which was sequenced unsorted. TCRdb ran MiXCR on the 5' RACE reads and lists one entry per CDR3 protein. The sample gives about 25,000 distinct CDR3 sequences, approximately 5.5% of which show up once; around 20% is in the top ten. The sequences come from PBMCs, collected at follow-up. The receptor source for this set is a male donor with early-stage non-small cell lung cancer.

The CDR3 nucleotides read TGTGCCAGCAGCCCCGAACTTGCAACTAATGAAAAACTGTTTTTT. This translates into CASSPELATNEKLFF. V gene TRBV3-1 combines with J gene TRBJ1-4; D ambiguous. Trimming took off 4 bases at V and 0 bases at J, with 9 bases between the two ends. Germline lookup yields CDR1 LGHDT and CDR2 YNNKEL (reference sequence). The CDR3 runs to 15 residues.

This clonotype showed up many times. The CDR3 DNA is TGTGCCAGCAGTGTTCATGGAACAGATACGCAGTATTTT. Translated, it gives CASSVHGTDTQYF. The chain combines TRBV2 with TRBJ2-3; D remains unclear. The CDR3 covers 13 residues. V was shortened by 4 bases and J by 3 bases, with 8 bases between the two germline ends. Germline assignment: CDR1 SNHLY and CDR2 FYNNEI.

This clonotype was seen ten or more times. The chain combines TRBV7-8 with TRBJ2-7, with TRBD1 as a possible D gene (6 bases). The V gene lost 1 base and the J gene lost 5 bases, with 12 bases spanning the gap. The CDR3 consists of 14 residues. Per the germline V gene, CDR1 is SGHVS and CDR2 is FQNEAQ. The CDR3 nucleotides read TGTGCCAGCAGCTTAGGGTCGAACAGGGACGAGCAGTACTTC. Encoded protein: CASSLGSNRDEQYF. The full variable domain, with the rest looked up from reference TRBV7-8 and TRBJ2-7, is GAGVSQSPRYKVAKRGQDVALRCDPISGHVSLFWYQQALGQGPEFLTYFQNEAQLDKSGLPSDRFFAERPEGSVSTLKIQRTQQEDSAVYLCASSLGSNRDEQYFGPGTRLTVT.

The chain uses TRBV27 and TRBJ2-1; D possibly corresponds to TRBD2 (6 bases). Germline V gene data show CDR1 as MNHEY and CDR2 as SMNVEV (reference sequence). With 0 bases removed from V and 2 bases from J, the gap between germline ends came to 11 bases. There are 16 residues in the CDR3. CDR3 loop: CASSLSVAVPYNEQFF. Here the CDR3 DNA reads TGTGCCAGCAGTTTATCGGTAGCGGTTCCCTACAATGAGCAGTTCTTC.

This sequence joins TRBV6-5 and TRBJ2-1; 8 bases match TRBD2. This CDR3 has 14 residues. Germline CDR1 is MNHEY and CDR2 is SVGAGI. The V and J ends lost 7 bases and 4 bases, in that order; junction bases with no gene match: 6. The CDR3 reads CASTSGTRYNEQFF. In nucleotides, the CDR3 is TGTGCCAGCACCTCCGGGACTAGATACAATGAGCAGTTCTTC.

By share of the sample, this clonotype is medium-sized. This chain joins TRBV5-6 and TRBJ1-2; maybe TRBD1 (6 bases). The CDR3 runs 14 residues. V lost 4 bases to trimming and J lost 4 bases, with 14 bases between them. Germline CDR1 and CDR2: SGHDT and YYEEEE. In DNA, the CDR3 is TGTGCCAGCAGCACGGACAGTGGCTTCTATGGCTACACCTTC. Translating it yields CASSTDSGFYGYTF.

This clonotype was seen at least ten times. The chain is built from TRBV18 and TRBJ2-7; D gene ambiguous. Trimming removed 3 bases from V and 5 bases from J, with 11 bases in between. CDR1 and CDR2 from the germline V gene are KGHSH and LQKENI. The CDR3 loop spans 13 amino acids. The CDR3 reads CASSPRTEHEQYF. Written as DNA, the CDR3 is TGTGCCAGCTCACCTCGTACGGAACACGAGCAGTACTTC.

For the CDR3, the DNA is TGTGCCAGCAGCGTAGACTCCTTCGTTTACAATGAGCAGTTCTTC. It specifies CASSVDSFVYNEQFF. The chain joins TRBV9 to TRBJ2-1; D remains ambiguous. The CDR3 has 15 amino acids. CDR1 and CDR2 (germline): SGDLS, YYNGEE. The ends were cut back, 0 bases at V and 4 bases at J, with 11 bases in the middle.

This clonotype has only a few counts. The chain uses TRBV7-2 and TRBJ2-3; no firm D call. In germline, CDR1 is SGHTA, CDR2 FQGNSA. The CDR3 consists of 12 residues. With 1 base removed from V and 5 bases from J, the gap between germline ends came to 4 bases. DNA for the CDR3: TGTGCCAGCAGCTTAGACCGAGATACGCAGTATTTT. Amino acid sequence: CASSLDRDTQYF.

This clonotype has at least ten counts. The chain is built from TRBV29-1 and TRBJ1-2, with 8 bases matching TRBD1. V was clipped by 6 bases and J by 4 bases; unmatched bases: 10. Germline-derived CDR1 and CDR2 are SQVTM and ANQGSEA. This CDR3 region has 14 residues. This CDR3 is CSVSTNTGGYGYTF. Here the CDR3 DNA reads TGCAGCGTATCGACCAACACAGGGGGCTATGGCTACACCTTC.

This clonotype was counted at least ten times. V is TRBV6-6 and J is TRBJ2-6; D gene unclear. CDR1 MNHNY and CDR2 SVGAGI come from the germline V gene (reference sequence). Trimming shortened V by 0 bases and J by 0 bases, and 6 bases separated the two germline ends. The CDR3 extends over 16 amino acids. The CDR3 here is CASSYSVNSGANVLTF. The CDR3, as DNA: TGTGCCAGCAGTTACTCTGTAAACTCTGGGGCCAACGTCCTGACTTTC.

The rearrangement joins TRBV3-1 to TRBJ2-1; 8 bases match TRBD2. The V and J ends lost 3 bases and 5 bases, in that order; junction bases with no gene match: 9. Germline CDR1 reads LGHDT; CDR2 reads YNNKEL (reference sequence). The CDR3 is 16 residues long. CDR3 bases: TGTGCCAGCAGCCATCGGGGCGGGAGGCCCAACAATGAGCAGTTCTTC. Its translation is CASSHRGGRPNNEQFF.

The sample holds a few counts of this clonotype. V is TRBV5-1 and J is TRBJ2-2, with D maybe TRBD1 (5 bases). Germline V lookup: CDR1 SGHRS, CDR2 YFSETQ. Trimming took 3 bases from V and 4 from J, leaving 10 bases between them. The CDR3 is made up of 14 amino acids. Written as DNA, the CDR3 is TGCGCCAGCAGCTCAAGGGGCAGCACCGGGGAGCTGTTTTTT. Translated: CASSSRGSTGELFF.